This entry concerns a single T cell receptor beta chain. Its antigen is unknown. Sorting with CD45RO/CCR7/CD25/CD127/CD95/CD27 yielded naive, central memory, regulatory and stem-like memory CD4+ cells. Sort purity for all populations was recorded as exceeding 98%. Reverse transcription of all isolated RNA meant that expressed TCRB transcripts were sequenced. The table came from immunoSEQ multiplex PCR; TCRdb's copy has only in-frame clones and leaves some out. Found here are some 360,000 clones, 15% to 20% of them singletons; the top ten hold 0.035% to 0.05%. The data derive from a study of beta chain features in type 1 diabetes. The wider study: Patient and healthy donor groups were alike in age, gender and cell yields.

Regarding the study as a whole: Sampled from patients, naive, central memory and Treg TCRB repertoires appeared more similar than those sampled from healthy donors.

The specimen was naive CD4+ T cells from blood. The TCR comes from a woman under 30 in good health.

The CDR3 nucleotides read TGCGCCAGCAGCTTGGGGGCTAGCGACACAGATACGCAGTATTTT. Translated: CASSLGASDTDTQYF. The chain employs TRBV5-1 and TRBJ2-3; TRBD2 is a possible D gene (6 bases). V was trimmed by 0 bases and J by 2 bases, leaving 10 bases between them. CDR1 is SGHRS and CDR2 is YFSETQ in the germline V gene. The CDR3 runs to 15 residues.